Below, 3 T cell receptor beta chains from the same sample are listed, as sequenced in a study of T cell repertoires in cytomegalovirus infection. These receptors' targets are unknown. TCRdb re-called the reads through MiXCR, storing one row per CDR3 protein. In the table there are about 770,000 distinct CDR3 sequences, about 27% of which are singletons. Sequences were derived from cultured CD8+ T cells from PBMCs, sampled from culture after CMV antigen stimulation. Source of these receptors: a human donor in good health (CMV status not recorded). Some clones in this sample may be carry-over from other donors' samples.

This sequence joins TRBV11-1 and TRBJ2-7, with 7 positions matching TRBD1. CDR1 and CDR2 from the germline V gene are SGHAT and FQDESV (reference sequence). V lost 5 bases and J lost 3; bases outside the gene matches: 4. The CDR3 consists of 13 residues. Here the CDR3 reads CASSRDSFYEQYV. In DNA form, the CDR3 reads TGTGCCAGCAGCCGGGACAGCTTCTACGAGCAGTACGTC.

The chain links TRBV12-3 or TRBV12-4 to TRBJ2-3; D possibly corresponds to TRBD2 (5 bases). CDR3 length: 15 amino acids. V lost 5 bases, J lost 5 bases, and 17 bases lay in between. The CDR3 protein is CASSLGIIAGDTQYF. The CDR3 DNA is TGTGCCAGCAGTCTCGGAATAATTGCGGGAGATACGCAGTATTTT.

At least ten counts were recorded for this clonotype. The chain employs TRBV6-1 and TRBJ2-2, with D tentatively TRBD2 (5 bases). This CDR3 is 14 amino acids long. The V gene lost 5 bases and the J gene lost 6 bases, with 13 bases spanning the gap. The germline V gene encodes CDR1 MNHNS and CDR2 SASEGT. The CDR3: CASSPSEGAGELFF. CDR3 nucleotides: TGTGCCAGCAGTCCCTCAGAGGGAGCCGGGGAGCTGTTTTTT.